These 21 T cell receptor beta chains share one sample of origin, sequenced in a study of prognosis after radiotherapy for stage I lung cancer. Two-round multiplex PCR amplified TCR beta CDR3 from genomic DNA. Each TRBV and TRBJ gene had its own primer in the first PCR round. TCRdb reprocessed the multiplex PCR reads via MiXCR and lists one record per CDR3 protein. The repertoire consists of 50,000 to 75,000 distinct CDR3 sequences, with about 30% occurring once and the leading ten covering 7.5%. The sequenced sample was PBMCs, obtained before or after stereotactic body radiation therapy (not recorded which). Receptors originate from a donor of 50 years or more with non-small cell lung cancer.

This clonotype appeared many times. The chain carries TRBV5-1 and TRBJ1-4, with a weak D call TRBD1 (5 bases). Germline CDR1 is SGHRS and CDR2 is YFSETQ. Trimming took off 0 bases at V and 3 bases at J, with 9 bases between the two ends. CDR3 length: 15 amino acids. CDR3 residues: CASSLASTANEKLFF. The CDR3 DNA reads as TGCGCCAGCAGCTTGGCTTCGACAGCTAATGAAAAACTGTTTTTT. The variable domain in full, completed from reference TRBV5-1 and TRBJ1-4, reads KAGVTQTPRYLIKTRGQQVTLSCSPISGHRSVSWYQQTPGQGLQFLFEYFSETQRNKGNFPGRFSGRQFSNSRSEMNVSTLELGDSALYLCASSLASTANEKLFFGSGTQLSVL.

This clonotype was counted at least ten times. The V and J genes are TRBV20-1 and TRBJ1-1; D is undetermined. Germline CDR1 DFQATT, CDR2 SNEGSKA (reference sequence). V was clipped by 2 bases and J by 2 bases, with 12 bases between them. The CDR3 is 14 amino acids. CDR3 sequence (DNA): TGCAGTGCTAGAACGGACTCCTCAAACACTGAAGCTTTCTTT. Translating gives CSARTDSSNTEAFF.

This clonotype was seen many times. The rearrangement links TRBV7-3 to TRBJ1-1, with unresolved D. CDR1 SGHTA and CDR2 FQGTGA come from the germline V gene. This CDR3 region has 12 residues. The germline V and J ends were trimmed by 3 bases and 7 bases, with 9 bases remaining between them. The CDR3 DNA reads TGTGCCAGCAGCTTGGACGGGCGTGAAGCTTTCTTT. Translating it yields CASSLDGREAFF.

This clonotype was counted a single time. The chain carries TRBV30 and TRBJ1-1; D is possibly TRBD1 (6 bases). Germline CDR1 and CDR2: GTSNPN and SVGIG (reference sequence). Trimming stripped 5 bases from V and 5 bases from J, with 15 bases between. There are 13 residues in the CDR3. DNA of the CDR3: TGTGCCTGGGGGACATGTCTGAGGACTGAAGCTTTCTTT. It yields the protein CAWGTCLRTEAFF.

This clonotype showed up many times. V usage is TRBV7-9 and J usage is TRBJ2-2; D unclear. The CDR3 extends over 14 amino acids. Germline V gene sequence: CDR1 SEHNR, CDR2 FQNEAQ (reference sequence). V lost 5 bases and J 3 bases, leaving 10 bases between the germline ends. The CDR3 loop reads CASSPWTDTGELFF. For the CDR3, the DNA is TGTGCCAGCAGCCCCTGGACGGACACCGGGGAGCTGTTTTTT. The full variable domain, with the rest looked up from reference TRBV7-9 and TRBJ2-2, is DTGVSQNPRHKITKRGQNVTFRCDPISEHNRLYWYRQTLGQGPEFLTYFQNEAQLEKSRLLSDRFSAERPKGSFSTLEIQRTEQGDSAMYLCASSPWTDTGELFFGEGSRLTVL.

This clonotype has ten or more counts. The chain joins TRBV6-2 or TRBV6-3 to TRBJ1-1; D possibly corresponds to TRBD1 (5 bases). The germline V gene has CDR1 MNHEY and CDR2 SVGEGT. The CDR3 is made up of 14 amino acids. Trimming shortened V by 2 bases and J by 3 bases, and 10 bases separated the two germline ends. CDR3 nucleotides: TGTGCCAGCAGTTACCAGGGTTTTGACACTGAAGCTTTCTTT. Encoded protein: CASSYQGFDTEAFF.

Notes on this clonotype: This sequence may be a read error, since a much larger clone differs from it by one base. The V call is TRBV30, the J call TRBJ2-5; TRBD2 agrees at 7 bases. The germline CDR1 and CDR2 sequences are GTSNPN and SVGIG (reference sequence). The CDR3 contains 12 residues. The CDR3 coding sequence is TGTGCCTGGGAGCGGGGTGGGGAGAACCAGTACTTC. Protein: CAWERGGENQYF.

This clonotype was recorded at least ten times. The CDR3 DNA reads as TGCGCCAGCAGTTGGGAGTACAATGAGCAGTTCTTC. This sequence encodes CASSWEYNEQFF. V and J are TRBV10-2 and TRBJ2-1, with D possibly matching TRBD2 (5 bases). V was pared by 5 bases and J by 4 bases, with 6 bases between. The CDR3 runs 12 residues. Germline V gives CDR1 WSHSY, CDR2 SAAADI.

As to this clonotype: A clone one base away is much larger, so this may be a read error. The chain joins TRBV29-1 to TRBJ2-7, with 8 bases aligning to TRBD1. CDR1 SQVTM and CDR2 ANQGSEA come from the germline V gene. There are 13 residues in the CDR3. The V segment lost 6 bases and the J segment 3 bases; nucleotides outside the gene matches: 7. The CDR3 loop reads CSVGVQGVYEQYF. The DNA of the CDR3 is TGCAGCGTAGGGGTACAGGGGGTCTACGAGCAGTACTTC.

This clonotype is deemed medium-sized. The chain uses TRBV6-4 and TRBJ1-6, with D possibly TRBD1 on 5 matching bases. The V gene lost 5 bases and the J gene lost 14 bases, with 25 bases spanning the gap. Per germline, CDR1 MRHNA and CDR2 SNTAGT. This CDR3 contains 16 residues. CDR3 sequence: CASSYGGGREARALHF. In DNA, the CDR3 is TGTGCCAGCAGTTACGGCGGGGGACGTGAGGCCAGAGCCCTCCACTTT.

Many counts were recorded for this clonotype. V is TRBV3-1 and J is TRBJ1-1; D gene ambiguous. Germline V CDR1 and CDR2: LGHDT, YNNKEL (reference sequence). The CDR3 has 13 residues. Deletions cut 1 base from V and 1 base from J, with 4 bases between. DNA for the CDR3: TGTGCCAGCAGCCAAGGAACGAACACTGAAGCTTTCTTT. Its protein product is CASSQGTNTEAFF.

V is TRBV18 and J is TRBJ2-7; 7 bases are a match to TRBD1. V shed 6 bases and J 2 bases; nucleotides not matched to a gene: 13. Germline V lookup: CDR1 KGHSH, CDR2 LQKENI. The CDR3 extends over 16 amino acids. In DNA, the CDR3 is TGTGCCAGCTCGAAGGAGACAGGGACAGCTCCCTACGAGCAGTACTTC. Protein sequence: CASSKETGTAPYEQYF.

This clonotype was seen at least ten times. This sequence joins TRBV6-5 and TRBJ1-1; D unresolved. Germline V gives CDR1 MNHEY, CDR2 SVGAGI. CDR3 length equals 13 residues. V lost 0 bases to trimming and J lost 1 base, with 3 bases between them. The CDR3 spells CASSYSKNTEAFF. In nucleotides, the CDR3 is TGTGCCAGCAGTTACTCTAAGAACACTGAAGCTTTCTTT.

This clonotype was detected many times. The CDR3 protein is CAWSTGLQETQYF. The CDR3 DNA reads TGTGCCTGGAGTACAGGATTACAAGAGACCCAGTACTTC. The chain joins TRBV30 to TRBJ2-5; D might be TRBD1 (5 bases). CDR1 is GTSNPN, CDR2 SVGIG, per germline (reference sequence). The CDR3 covers 13 residues. Trimming took off 2 bases at V and 2 bases at J, with 9 bases between the two ends.

This clonotype was detected ten times or more. The chain is built from TRBV5-6 and TRBJ1-6; TRBD1 is a possible D gene (6 bases). Germline V gene lookup returns CDR1 SGHDT and CDR2 YYEEEE. V was shortened by 4 bases and J by 7 bases, with 15 bases between the two germline ends. The CDR3 runs to 15 residues. The CDR3 DNA sequence: TGTGCCAGCAGCCCATCCTTTACAGGGAATTCACCCCTCCACTTT. It yields the protein CASSPSFTGNSPLHF.

This clonotype was counted many times. The chain couples TRBV19 to TRBJ1-1; unclear D gene. Trimming took 4 bases from V and 6 from J, leaving 12 bases between them. Per the germline V gene, CDR1 is LNHDA and CDR2 is SQIVND (reference sequence). The CDR3 totals 13 residues. In DNA, the CDR3 is TGTGCCAGTAGTAGTCTGGGTTGGGCTGAAGCTTTCTTT. It specifies CASSSLGWAEAFF.

A remark on this clonotype: One junction end does not reproduce the germline sequence, and a read error may be involved. V gene TRBV6-1 combines with J gene TRBJ2-7, with no clear D. The CDR3 contains 17 residues. The germline V gene encodes CDR1 MNHNS and CDR2 SASEGT. The CDR3 DNA sequence: TGTGCCAGCATTGAAGGGCGTTCCTCCCCTGTATCCTACGAGCAGTACTTC. Protein product: CASIEGRSSPVSYEQYF.

The table lists this clonotype with many counts. This chain connects TRBV20-1 to TRBJ2-3, with 8 positions matching TRBD1. From germline, CDR1 is DFQATT and CDR2 SNEGSKA (reference sequence). The CDR3 spans 14 residues. V shed 5 bases, J shed 0 bases, and the junction held 4 bases outside the gene matches. CDR3 loop: CSALGQGSTDTQYF. In DNA form, the CDR3 reads TGCAGTGCTTTAGGACAGGGAAGCACAGATACGCAGTATTTT.

CDR3 sequence reads: CASSQWTYTDTQYF. Written as DNA, the CDR3 is TGTGCCAGCAGTCAGTGGACGTACACAGATACGCAGTATTTT. The J gene is TRBJ2-3, the V gene TRBV2; D remains unclear. CDR1 is SNHLY and CDR2 is FYNNEI in the germline V gene. The V and J ends lost 5 bases and 2 bases respectively, with 11 bases between them. The CDR3 is 14 amino acids.

This clonotype was seen many times. V and J are TRBV6-5 and TRBJ1-5; perhaps TRBD1 as D (6 bases). Trimming cost V 3 bases and J 3 bases, with 12 bases left between them. Germline-derived CDR1 and CDR2 are MNHEY and SVGAGI. This CDR3 region has 15 residues. The CDR3 spells CASSYRGGDNQPQHF. The CDR3 DNA reads as TGTGCCAGCAGTTATAGAGGGGGAGACAATCAGCCCCAGCATTTT.

This clonotype came up a few times. A read error is possible here, since a much larger clone lies one base away. The chain is built from TRBV5-1 and TRBJ1-4, with a possible D match to TRBD1 (5 bases). The length of the CDR3 is 15 residues. Germline assignment: CDR1 SGHRS and CDR2 YFSETQ. The CDR3 DNA sequence: TGCGCCAGCAGCTTGGGGGGCCAGGTCGATGAAAAACTGTCTTTT. As protein: CASSLGGQVDEKLSF.